This T cell receptor (beta chain) was identified in a study of regulatory T cells in long-lasting Graves disease. Findings and limits, study-wide: Persistent disease samples used TRBV28, TRBJ1-2 and TRBJ2-5 preferentially.

As concerns this clonotype: The antigen is undetermined.

The CDR3 consists of 15 residues. Trimming removed 4 bases from V and 0 bases from J; junction bases left unmatched: 7. Germline assignment: CDR1 SGHDT and CDR2 YYEEEE. Described time point: persistent/refractory GD, antithyroid drugs over 5 years with positive TRAb. Extracted RNA from PBMCs served as the source of the TCR library. Patient provenance is recorded as an endocrinology department in Xi'an, China. Roughly 9.8 milliliters of peripheral blood went into EDTA tubes. Through Arm-PCR of CDR3 regions and iRepertoire HTBI primers, TCR beta libraries were built. In the original processing: The identification of about 66 TRBV and around 15 TRBJ segments was made across samples. TCRdb re-analysed the multiplex PCR reads in MiXCR, keeping a single row per CDR3 protein. It is TCRdb's table, rather than the study itself, that gives the V and J calls and clone size. The sample consists of some 450,000 distinct CDR3 sequences, about 25% of them appearing once.

The chain combines TRBV5-6 with TRBJ2-7; 7 nucleotides align to TRBD1. The receptor comes from a female donor with Graves disease. Sequenced material: peripheral blood mononuclear cells (PBMCs), taken when the disease was refractory, from a patient treated with antithyroid drugs. Here the CDR3 reads CASSKGQKISYEQYF. In nucleotides, the CDR3 is TGTGCCAGCAGCAAGGGACAGAAGATCTCCTACGAGCAGTACTTC.